These T cell receptor beta chains were read from a single sample in a study of beta chain features in type 1 diabetes. The method was immunoSEQ multiplex PCR; TCRdb's version includes in-frame clones alone and lacks a portion of them. The data contain under 250,000 clones, 12% to 15% of them singletons. The sequenced sample was naive CD4+ T cells from blood. The source is a middle-aged woman in good health. CDR3s include the opening cysteine and the closing phenylalanine or tryptophan. A D gene is named only where the DNA matches it firmly. Part of the rows lack a size; the others show once, few, many or a class for expanded clones.

d_call clone_size j_call v_call cdr3_nt cdr3_aa
TRBD1 few TRBJ1-5 TRBV19 TGTGCCAGTAGTATCTCCCACAGGGGGCTTAGTCAGCCCCAGCATTTT CASSISHRGLSQPQHF
TRBD2 few TRBJ2-5 TRBV5-1 TGCGCCAGCAGCTTGGACGCACTAGCGGGGGGTCAAGAGACCCAGTACTTC CASSLDALAGGQETQYF
TRBD2 NA TRBJ2-3 TRBV20-1 TGCAGTGCTGCTACTAGCGGGCTGCAGTATTTT CSAATSGLQYF
TRBD1 many TRBJ2-7 TRBV29-1 TGCAGCGTTGAAGTATTCCAGGGGGCCTACGAGCAGTACTTC CSVEVFQGAYEQYF
NA NA TRBJ1-5 TRBV5-3 TGTGCCAGAAGCCCCGAGGGAGGGCAGCAGCCCCAGCATTTT CARSPEGGQQPQHF
TRBD1 few TRBJ1-2 TRBV6-1 TGTGCCAGCAGTGGGACAGGTTCTAACTATGGCTACACCTTC CASSGTGSNYGYTF
NA NA TRBJ1-4 TRBV19 TGTGCCAGTCGGGAGAGTTGGACTAATGAAAAACTGTTTTTT CASRESWTNEKLFF
NA NA TRBJ2-7 TRBV7-8 TGTGCCAGCAGCTTAGGACAAGTATTCTACGAGCAGTACTTC CASSLGQVFYEQYF
TRBD1 NA TRBJ1-5 TRBV19 TGTGCCAGTAGCGTCGGACAGGGAGGCAATCAGCCCCAGCATTTT CASSVGQGGNQPQHF
TRBD2 NA TRBJ2-1 TRBV4-3 TGCGCCAGCAGCCAAGATGTGCGGGGGGGCTTCTACAATGAGCAGTTCTTC CASSQDVRGGFYNEQFF
NA NA TRBJ2-5 TRBV5-1 TGCGCCAGTACCCCGAGGGGGGGTGGAAGCCAAGAGACCCAGTACTTC CASTPRGGGSQETQYF
NA NA TRBJ2-5 TRBV6-5 TGTGCCAGCAGTTACTCTCGGGGGCAAGAGACCCAGTACTTC CASSYSRGQETQYF
NA few TRBJ2-7 TRBV5-8 TGTGCCAGCAGTGCAGGACAGCTCAGGGACGAGCAGTACTTC CASSAGQLRDEQYF
NA NA TRBJ2-4 TRBV6-1 TGTGCCAGCAGTGTTAGCGGAGAGAAAAACATTCAGTACTTC CASSVSGEKNIQYF
NA few TRBJ1-5 TRBV6-5 TGTGCCAGCAGTTACCTCGGTGGGGAGAATGGTCAGCCCCAGCATTTT CASSYLGGENGQPQHF
TRBD1 NA TRBJ1-5 TRBV5-1 TGCGCCAGCAGCCCAGGGACAGGGCAGATGCCCCAGCATTTT CASSPGTGQMPQHF
TRBD1 few TRBJ2-1 TRBV6-5 TGTGCCAGCAGTCACAGGGGAGATGAGCAGTTCTTC CASSHRGDEQFF
TRBD1 many TRBJ1-5 TRBV6-6 TGTGCCAGCATCGCCGGGACAGATGGTCAGCCCCAGCATTTT CASIAGTDGQPQHF
NA NA TRBJ2-3 TRBV5-1 TGCGCCAGCAGCTTGGTCGGGGTTGGCACGGATACGCAGTATTTT CASSLVGVGTDTQYF
NA few TRBJ2-6 TRBV19 TGTGCCAGTAGTATAGGTAGCTCTGGGGCCAACGTCCTGACTTTC CASSIGSSGANVLTF
TRBD1 NA TRBJ2-7 TRBV7-8 TGTGCCAGCAGCGACCGACAGGGGATCTACGAGCAGTACTTC CASSDRQGIYEQYF
TRBD2 few TRBJ2-1 TRBV19 TGTGCCAGTAGTATAGCCTCGCTAGCGGGGGGTGGCAATGAGCAGTTCTTC CASSIASLAGGGNEQFF
NA NA TRBJ2-3 TRBV5-1 TGCGCCAGCGCGGCGGAAACAGATACGCAGTATTTT CASAAETDTQYF
TRBD1 NA TRBJ1-2 TRBV27 TGTGCCAGCAATCCCAAAGGACAGGGCAGGCATGGCTACACCTTC CASNPKGQGRHGYTF
NA NA TRBJ1-2 TRBV5-1 TGCGCCAGCAGCTTGGGACAGTTACCTCCTATTTATGGCTACACCTTC CASSLGQLPPIYGYTF
NA few TRBJ2-3 TRBV6-5 TGTGCCAGCAGTTACCGGGGGGCCGGCACAGATACGCAGTATTTT CASSYRGAGTDTQYF
NA once TRBJ2-7 TRBV10-2 TGCGCCAGCAGTGAAGCCCACGAGCAGTACTTC CASSEAHEQYF
NA few TRBJ1-5 TRBV7-6 TGTGCCAGCAGTGTCCGGCAGGGTTGGCAGCCCCAGCATTTT CASSVRQGWQPQHF
NA NA TRBJ1-2 TRBV13 TGTGCCAGCAGCCCGGGGGGAGGCTATGGCTACACCTTC CASSPGGGYGYTF
NA few TRBJ1-5 TRBV5-1 TGCGCCAGCAGCATCGGAGACGGATTAAATCAGCCCCAGCATTTT CASSIGDGLNQPQHF
NA few TRBJ2-7 TRBV4-3 TGCGCCAGCAGCCAACCCGACAGCGTCCGGTTGTACGAGCAGTACTTC CASSQPDSVRLYEQYF
NA NA TRBJ1-1 TRBV19 TGTGCCAGTACCTTCGCAGGGGCAGTCGCGAACACTGAAGCTTTCTTT CASTFAGAVANTEAFF
NA few TRBJ1-4 TRBV5-1 TGCGCCAGCAGCCCTAATTCTGCAACTAATGAAAAACTGTTTTTT CASSPNSATNEKLFF
TRBD2 few TRBJ2-1 TRBV11-2 TGTGCCAGCAGCCCTATCCAGACTAGCGGAGCTAATGAGCAGTTCTTC CASSPIQTSGANEQFF
TRBD1 few TRBJ2-7 TRBV19 TGTGCCAGTAGTATTTCCGGGACAGGCACCTACGAGCAGTACTTC CASSISGTGTYEQYF
TRBD2 few TRBJ2-1 TRBV9 TGTGCCAGCAGCGTAGGCCCTGGGGGGGGAACGAATGAGCAGTTCTTC CASSVGPGGGTNEQFF
TRBD1 NA TRBJ1-4 TRBV2 TGTGCCAGCAGGGGAAGGGGGCTTGGTAATGAAAAACTGTTTTTT CASRGRGLGNEKLFF
NA NA TRBJ1-3 TRBV5-1 TGCGCCAGCAGCTTCGACAGTCCGTCGGGCACCATATATTTT CASSFDSPSGTIYF
TRBD1 NA TRBJ1-2 TRBV29-1 TGCAGCGTTGTCATGACCCCGGACAGGGCCGCTGGCTACACCTTC CSVVMTPDRAAGYTF
TRBD1 NA TRBJ1-1 TRBV7-9 TGTGCCAGCAGCTTAGACCCCTCGCAGGGGGCGTTGGACACTGAAGCTTTCTTT CASSLDPSQGALDTEAFF
TRBD1 few TRBJ1-2 TRBV12-5 TGTGCTAGTGGTTTGGCAGGACAGGGGGGCTACACCTTC CASGLAGQGGYTF